Each of the 11 T cell receptor beta chains below was sequenced from the same sample in a study of blood T cell repertoires in COVID-19. Some clones are missing from TCRdb's copy, which holds only in-frame ones; the method was immunoSEQ multiplex PCR. The sample has about 240,000 clones; approximately 86% are singletons. What was sequenced was peripheral blood. The origin of the receptors is a woman in her 70s with active or convalescent COVID-19.

CDR3 protein: CASSLVSGWGTDTQYF. CDR3 bases: TGTGCCAGCAGCTTAGTGTCAGGGTGGGGAACAGATACGCAGTATTTT. V usage is TRBV11-2 and J usage is TRBJ2-3; TRBD1 is a possible D gene (5 bases). This CDR3 is built from 16 residues. Germline-derived CDR1 and CDR2 are SGHAT and FQNNGV. V lost 1 base, J lost 3 bases, and 14 bases lay in between.

J is TRBJ1-2 and V is TRBV6-5; D is unresolved. Germline CDR1 and CDR2: MNHEY and SVGAGI. V lost 2 bases to trimming and J lost 2 bases, with 9 bases between them. The CDR3 is made up of 14 amino acids. The CDR3 region is CASSYTPGNYGYTF. CDR3 bases: TGTGCCAGCAGTTACACCCCGGGGAACTATGGCTACACCTTC.

The chain is built from TRBV11-2 and TRBJ2-7, with 8 bases lining up with TRBD2. Germline lookup yields CDR1 SGHAT and CDR2 FQNNGV. The length of the CDR3 is 16 residues. The trim removed 7 bases at V and 1 base at J, leaving 12 bases unmatched. The DNA for the CDR3 is TGTGCCAGCAAAAATACCCGGGGGGGTACATCCTACGAGCAGTACTTC. It is translated as CASKNTRGGTSYEQYF.

The chain recombines TRBV5-1 with TRBJ1-1; 7 bases fit TRBD1. The V gene's germline CDR1 is SGHRS and CDR2 YFSETQ. The CDR3 contains 18 residues. The ends lost 4 bases at V and 2 bases at J; junction bases unmatched: 17. In DNA form, the CDR3 reads TGCGCCAGCAGCCCCGGACAGGTAGGAGGTGTTTTTAACACTGAAGCTTTCTTT. Its protein product is CASSPGQVGGVFNTEAFF.

This clone was seen a handful of times. V is TRBV28 and J is TRBJ1-2, with D maybe TRBD1 (6 bases). From germline, CDR1 is MDHEN and CDR2 SYDVKM. The CDR3 length is 14 residues. Trimming took off 7 bases at V and 1 base at J, with 13 bases between the two ends. This chain's CDR3 is CASTVTGLNYGYTF. CDR3 DNA: TGTGCCAGCACCGTGACAGGACTTAACTATGGCTACACCTTC.

The chain couples TRBV12-3 or TRBV12-4 to TRBJ2-7, with unresolved D. The CDR3 covers 11 residues. Trimming removed 7 bases at V and 1 base at J, with 5 bases between. For the CDR3, the DNA is TGTGCCAGCAAACAGTCCTACGAGCAGTACTTC. As protein: CASKQSYEQYF.

The gene calls are TRBV4-3 and TRBJ2-4; perhaps TRBD2 as D (6 bases). Per the germline V gene, CDR1 is LGHNA and CDR2 is YSLEER. V was trimmed by 1 base and J by 7 bases, leaving 14 bases between them. The CDR3 runs to 15 residues. The CDR3 protein is CASSQGTPGLNIQYF. In DNA form, the CDR3 reads TGCGCCAGCAGCCAAGGGACACCGGGACTTAACATTCAGTACTTC.

With respect to this clone: This sample includes further DNA sequences coding for the same CDR3. The chain joins TRBV27 to TRBJ1-2; D might be TRBD1 (5 bases). This CDR3 is built from 12 residues. Germline CDR1 reads MNHEY; CDR2 reads SMNVEV (reference sequence). The ends were cut back, 6 bases at V and 4 bases at J, with 9 bases in the middle. The CDR3 sequence is CASSPQGYGYTF. CDR3 bases: TGTGCCAGCAGCCCTCAGGGCTATGGCTACACCTTC.

This sequence joins TRBV4-3 and TRBJ1-4; D might be TRBD1 (5 bases). Germline CDR1 LGHNA, CDR2 YSLEER. The CDR3 has 15 amino acids. V was trimmed by 2 bases and J by 6 bases, leaving 13 bases between them. The CDR3 coding sequence is TGCGCCAGCAGCCAATTGGGGGGAGGCGATGAAAAACTGTTTTTT. Translated: CASSQLGGGDEKLFF.

The chain carries TRBV27 and TRBJ2-1; 7 bases are shared with TRBD1. With V trimmed by 7 bases and J by 4 bases, 13 bases remained unmatched. The CDR3 runs 16 residues. Germline values: CDR1 MNHEY, CDR2 SMNVEV (reference sequence). As DNA, the CDR3 is TGTGCCAGCATCGGAGTAGGGCAGGGGGATTACAATGAGCAGTTCTTC. Translated: CASIGVGQGDYNEQFF.

The chain couples TRBV6-5 to TRBJ1-2; D might be TRBD1 (5 bases). The CDR3 is 15 residues long. Trimming removed 5 bases from V and 4 bases from J, with 17 bases in between. CDR1 and CDR2 (germline): MNHEY, SVGAGI. The CDR3 sequence: CASSSVQGASYGYTF. The CDR3 DNA reads TGTGCCAGCAGTAGCGTTCAGGGTGCGAGCTATGGCTACACCTTC.